This paragraph reports one TCR beta chain. Amplification targeted TCR beta CDR3 regions from RNA transcripts. An initial round of RT-PCR targeting the TCR CDR3 relied on the HTBI primer set. TCRdb reanalysed the multiplex PCR reads using MiXCR and keeps one entry per CDR3 protein. The sample lists over 700,000 distinct CDR3 sequences; 38% were seen once. The data were taken from a study of T cells in Graves' hyperthyroidism and ophthalmopathy. The ends were cut back, 8 bases at V and 2 bases at J, with 16 bases in the middle. Looked up from germline, CDR1 is SGHTA and CDR2 is FQGTGA. The CDR3 spans 14 residues.

This TCR came from a man between 18 and 35 years old with Graves' hyperthyroidism. The chain links TRBV7-3 to TRBJ2-7; D uncertain. Sequencing used blood. CDR3 bases: TGTGCCAGCTCACCACCGTGGTCAGCCTACGAGCAGTACTTC. Amino acid sequence: CASSPPWSAYEQYF.